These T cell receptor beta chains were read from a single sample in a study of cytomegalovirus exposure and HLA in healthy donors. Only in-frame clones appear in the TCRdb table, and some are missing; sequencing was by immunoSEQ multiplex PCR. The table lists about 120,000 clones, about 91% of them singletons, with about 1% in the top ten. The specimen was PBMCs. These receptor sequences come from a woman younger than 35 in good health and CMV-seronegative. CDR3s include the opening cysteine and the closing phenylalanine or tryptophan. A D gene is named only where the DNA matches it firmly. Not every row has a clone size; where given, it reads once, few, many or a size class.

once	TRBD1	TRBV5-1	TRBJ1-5	CASSLRQGGQPQHF	TGCGCCAGCAGCCTGAGACAGGGCGGACAGCCCCAGCATTTT
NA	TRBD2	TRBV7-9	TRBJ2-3	CASSARGGATDTQYF	TGTGCCAGCAGCGCACGCGGGGGGGCTACAGATACGCAGTATTTT
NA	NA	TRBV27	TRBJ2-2	CASSLRVNTGELFF	TGTGCCAGCAGCCTGAGAGTGAACACCGGGGAGCTGTTTTTT
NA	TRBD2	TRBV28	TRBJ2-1	CASSPTLTSGRAGDEQFF	TGTGCCAGCAGCCCCACTCTGACTAGCGGGAGGGCCGGGGATGAGCAGTTCTTC
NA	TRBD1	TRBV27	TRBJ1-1	CASSFLGQESTEAFF	TGTGCCAGCAGTTTTTTAGGACAGGAAAGCACTGAAGCTTTCTTT
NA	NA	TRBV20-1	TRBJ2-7	CSGTFSYEQYF	TGCAGTGGGACTTTCTCCTACGAGCAGTACTTC
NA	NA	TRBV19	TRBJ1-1	CASSFNTEAFF	TGTGCCAGTAGCTTTAACACTGAAGCTTTCTTT
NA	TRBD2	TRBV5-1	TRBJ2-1	CASTPGLAGGEQFF	TGCGCCAGCACCCCGGGACTAGCGGGGGGTGAGCAGTTCTTC
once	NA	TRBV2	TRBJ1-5	CASRADGQPQHF	TGTGCCAGCAGGGCGGATGGCCAGCCCCAGCATTTT
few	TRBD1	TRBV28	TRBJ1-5	CASTLQGAANQPQHF	TGTGCCAGCACCCTTCAGGGGGCGGCTAATCAGCCCCAGCATTTT
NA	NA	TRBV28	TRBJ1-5	CASSFPRGAGQPQHF	TGTGCCAGCAGTTTTCCACGGGGCGCGGGGCAGCCCCAGCATTTT
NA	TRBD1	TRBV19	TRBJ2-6	CASSLGPGQGASGANVLTF	TGTGCCAGTAGTTTGGGACCGGGACAGGGGGCTTCGGGGGCCAACGTCCTGACTTTC
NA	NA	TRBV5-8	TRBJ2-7	CASSVVRNYEQYF	TGTGCCAGCAGCGTTGTCAGAAACTACGAGCAGTACTTC
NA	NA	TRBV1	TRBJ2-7	CTSRTPLYEQYF	TGCACCAGCAGGACTCCCCTTTACGAGCAGTACTTC
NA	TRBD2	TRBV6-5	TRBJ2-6	CASRGGWFGANVLTF	TGTGCCAGCAGGGGGGGGTGGTTTGGGGCCAACGTCCTGACTTTC
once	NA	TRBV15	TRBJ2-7	CATSRVGQGYEQYF	TGTGCCACCAGCAGAGTGGGTCAGGGCTACGAGCAGTACTTC
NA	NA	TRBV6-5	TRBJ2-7	CASSYKNQVLFQQYF	TGTGCCAGCAGTTATAAAAATCAGGTCCTTTTCCAGCAGTACTTC
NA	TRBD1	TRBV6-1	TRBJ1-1	CASSEEEGTVAFF	TGTGCCAGCAGTGAAGAAGAGGGGACAGTAGCTTTCTTT
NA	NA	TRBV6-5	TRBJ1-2	CATTTAGGYGYTF	TGTGCCACCACCACCGCCGGCGGATATGGCTACACCTTC
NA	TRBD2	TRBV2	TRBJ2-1	CASSGLVAGRWVSYNEQFF	TGTGCCAGCAGTGGTCTGGTAGCGGGGAGGTGGGTCTCCTACAATGAGCAGTTCTTC
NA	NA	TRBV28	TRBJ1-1	CASTSIGGVFF	TGTGCCAGCACCTCCATCGGGGGTGTTTTCTTT
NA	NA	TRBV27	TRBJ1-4	CASRRQTNEKLFF	TGTGCCAGCAGAAGACAGACTAATGAAAAACTGTTTTTT
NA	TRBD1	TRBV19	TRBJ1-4	CASSIDRGREKLFF	TGTGCCAGTAGTATTGACAGGGGGCGAGAAAAACTGTTTTTT
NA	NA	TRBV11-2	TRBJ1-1	CASSLEGGTEAFF	TGTGCCAGCAGCTTAGAAGGCGGCACTGAAGCTTTCTTT
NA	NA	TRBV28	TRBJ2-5	CASIRKWGSQETQYF	TGTGCCAGCATAAGAAAGTGGGGCTCGCAAGAGACCCAGTACTTC
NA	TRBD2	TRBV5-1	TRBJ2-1	CASTGTSGGAGEQFF	TGCGCCAGCACCGGGACTAGCGGGGGGGCTGGGGAGCAGTTCTTC
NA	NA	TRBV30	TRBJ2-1	CAWRFSGIGEQFF	TGTGCCTGGAGGTTCAGTGGCATTGGTGAGCAGTTCTTC
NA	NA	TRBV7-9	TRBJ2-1	CASSQDRYNEQFF	TGTGCCAGCAGCCAAGACAGATACAATGAGCAGTTCTTC
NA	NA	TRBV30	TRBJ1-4	CACSRDFISETNEKLFF	TGTGCCTGTTCCCGGGACTTTATATCCGAAACTAATGAAAAACTGTTTTTT
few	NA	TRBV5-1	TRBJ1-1	CASSLKANTEAFF	TGCGCCAGCAGCTTGAAAGCGAACACTGAAGCTTTCTTT
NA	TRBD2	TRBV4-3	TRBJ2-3	CASSRGTIVTDTQYF	TGCGCCAGCAGCCGCGGGACTATTGTGACAGATACGCAGTATTTT
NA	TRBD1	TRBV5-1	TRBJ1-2	CASRREGTGYGYTF	TGCGCCAGCAGAAGGGAGGGGACAGGGTATGGCTACACCTTC
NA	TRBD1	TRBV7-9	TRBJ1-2	CASSLTDEWTGYDF	TGTGCCAGCAGCTTAACGGACGAATGGACAGGTTATGACTTC
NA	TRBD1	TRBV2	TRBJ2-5	CASGRTGNGETQYF	TGTGCCAGCGGGCGGACAGGGAACGGGGAGACCCAGTACTTC
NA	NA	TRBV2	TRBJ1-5	CASSETSGGYSNQPQHF	TGTGCCAGCAGTGAAACCTCGGGGGGTTATAGCAATCAGCCCCAGCATTTT
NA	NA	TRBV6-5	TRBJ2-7	CASSYSGAYEQYF	TGTGCCAGCAGTTACTCGGGAGCCTACGAGCAGTACTTC
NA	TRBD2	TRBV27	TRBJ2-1	CASSFTSGGHEQFF	TGTGCCAGCAGTTTTACTAGCGGGGGCCATGAGCAGTTCTTC
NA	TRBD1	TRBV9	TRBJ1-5	CASSPGTGGNQPQHF	TGTGCCAGCAGCCCAGGCACAGGGGGCAATCAGCCCCAGCATTTT
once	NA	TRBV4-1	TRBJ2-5	CASRGQETQYF	TGCGCCAGCCGGGGACAAGAGACCCAGTACTTC
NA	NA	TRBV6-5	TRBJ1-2	CASSYTRQAYGYTF	TGTGCCAGCAGTTACACACGACAGGCCTATGGCTACACCTTC
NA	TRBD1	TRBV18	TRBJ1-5	CASSPQGAPSNQPQHF	TGTGCCAGCTCGCCCCAGGGGGCCCCTAGCAATCAGCCCCAGCATTTT
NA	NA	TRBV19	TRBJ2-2	CASTVFANTGELFF	TGTGCCAGTACCGTGTTCGCGAACACCGGGGAGCTGTTTTTT
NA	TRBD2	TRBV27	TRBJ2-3	CASRLAATDTQYF	TGTGCCAGCAGACTAGCGGCCACAGATACGCAGTATTTT
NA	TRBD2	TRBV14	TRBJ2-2	CASSQGRLAFTGELFF	TGTGCCAGCAGCCAAGGGAGACTAGCGTTCACCGGGGAGCTGTTTTTT